This T cell receptor beta chain was captured by sequencing in a study of blood T cell repertoires in COVID-19. Study-wide background: The origin of the acute and convalescent COVID-19 samples was the United States, Italy and Spain. Sources were T cells, B-cell-depleted T cells, or PBMCs; the material itself was cDNA or gDNA.

In the authors' methods: Cell counts per sample came from amplifying reference gene primers. The table came from immunoSEQ multiplex PCR; TCRdb's copy has only in-frame clones and leaves some out. V, J and clone size derive from that table, while D and trimming were established from the DNA sequence. The profile shows roughly 150,000 clones, 82% of them singletons. The receptor was isolated from a woman aged 80 or over with active or convalescent COVID-19. Sequenced input: peripheral blood.

CDR3 sequence: CASSKGQGSYEQYF. The DNA of the CDR3 is TGTGCCAGCAGCAAGGGACAGGGGAGCTACGAGCAGTACTTC. V is TRBV5-8 and J is TRBJ2-7, with 10 bases matching TRBD1. Germline lookup yields CDR1 SGHTS and CDR2 YDEGEE. V was pared by 4 bases and J by 3 bases, with 4 bases of the junction left unmatched. The CDR3 contains 14 residues.